The source of this T cell receptor beta chain is a study of OX40 agonist ivuxolimab in advanced cancers. Across the whole study: The dose-escalation cohort was about 86% male, with a mean age of around 60 years, ranging roughly 20 to 80. Overall study results and limits: Antigen specificity remained undetermined for the expanded peripheral T cells.

This clone was seen only once. Its target is unknown. Trimming left V 8 bases short and J 2 bases short, with 13 bases between. The CDR3 sequence is 13 residues long. Germline assignment: CDR1 SGHVS and CDR2 FNYEAQ. TCRdb's table, derived via immunoSEQ multiplex PCR, lists solely in-frame clones and lacks some. The sample records 70,000 to 80,000 clones, around 86% being singletons. The sequence came from an adult with an advanced solid tumor such as melanoma, head and neck, liver or kidney cancer. Material: CD4+ or CD8+ T cells sorted from blood, obtained in a trial of the OX40 agonist ivuxolimab. The chain has TRBV7-6 and TRBJ2-7; tentatively, D is TRBD1 (6 bases). CDR3 DNA: TGTGCCAGCGGCGCAGGGGAAACCTACGAGCAGTACTTC. Its protein product is CASGAGETYEQYF.